This is a list of T cell receptor beta chains from one sample in a study of T cells in localized non-small cell lung cancer. The table came from immunoSEQ multiplex PCR; TCRdb's copy has only in-frame clones and leaves some out. The data hold 30,000 to 45,000 clones, with around nine tenths observed a single time. The specimen comprised peripheral blood, sampled before any cancer treatment. These receptors were obtained from a female donor over 55 with stage I lung adenocarcinoma. Each CDR3 is given with its conserved first and last residue. D genes are given only for firm matches. Where a row states a size, it is once, few, many or the class of an expanded clone; other rows omit it.

size,J,D,V,CDR3,DNA
once,TRBJ1-1,-,TRBV7-9,CANRDSNTEAFF,TGTGCCAACAGGGATTCGAACACTGAAGCTTTCTTT
-,TRBJ2-1,-,TRBV5-4,CASSLGGAGAWNEQFF,TGTGCCAGCAGCTTGGGGGGCGCGGGTGCTTGGAATGAGCAGTTCTTC
-,TRBJ1-4,-,TRBV6-6,CASGLMANEKLFF,TGTGCCAGCGGGTTGATGGCTAATGAAAAACTGTTTTTT
-,TRBJ1-1,-,TRBV9,CASHRGPVGINTEAFF,TGTGCCAGCCACCGGGGGCCGGTGGGTATTAACACTGAAGCTTTCTTT
-,TRBJ1-6,-,TRBV5-4,CASSRTDYNSPLHF,TGTGCCAGCAGCCGGACGGACTATAATTCACCCCTCCACTTT
-,TRBJ2-3,TRBD2,TRBV6-6,CASSYSVLAGADTQYF,TGTGCCAGCAGTTACTCTGTGCTAGCGGGGGCAGATACGCAGTATTTT
-,TRBJ2-5,-,TRBV18,CASSPGVPGVETQYF,TGTGCCAGCTCTCCGGGCGTCCCTGGGGTAGAGACCCAGTACTTC
-,TRBJ2-1,-,TRBV11-2,CASSLPPYNEQFF,TGTGCCAGCAGCTTACCCCCCTACAATGAGCAGTTCTTC
-,TRBJ2-2,-,TRBV7-3,CASSLRRGELFF,TGTGCCAGCAGCTTACGGAGAGGGGAGCTGTTTTTT
-,TRBJ2-1,TRBD2,TRBV19,CASSSQRGYNEQFF,TGTGCCAGTAGCTCCCAGCGGGGGTACAATGAGCAGTTCTTC
-,TRBJ2-3,-,TRBV2,CASRRTEDTQYF,TGTGCCAGCAGACGTACGGAGGATACGCAGTATTTT
once,TRBJ2-3,-,TRBV18,CASSPLTVRDTDTQYF,TGTGCCAGCTCACCACTGACAGTTCGGGACACAGATACGCAGTATTTT
once,TRBJ1-3,-,TRBV28,CASSPPPGIYF,TGTGCCAGCAGTCCCCCACCTGGCATATATTTT
-,TRBJ1-1,-,TRBV12-5,CASGSGQSDTEAFF,TGTGCTAGTGGTTCTGGACAATCAGACACTGAAGCTTTCTTT
-,TRBJ2-1,-,TRBV19,CASSTVRGVEDEQFF,TGTGCCAGTAGTACGGTCAGGGGAGTGGAGGATGAGCAGTTCTTC
-,TRBJ1-1,-,TRBV18,CASSPRQESNTEAFF,TGTGCCAGCTCACCCCGACAGGAGTCGAACACTGAAGCTTTCTTT
-,TRBJ2-6,TRBD2,TRBV19,CASSLAGGYSGANVLTF,TGTGCCAGTAGTCTAGCGGGGGGTTACTCTGGGGCCAACGTCCTGACTTTC
-,TRBJ1-1,-,TRBV10-3,CAISRNTMNTEAFF,TGTGCCATCAGCAGGAACACAATGAACACTGAAGCTTTCTTT
-,TRBJ1-5,-,TRBV25-1,CASSAQELRPQHF,TGTGCCAGCAGTGCTCAGGAGTTGCGGCCCCAGCATTTT
-,TRBJ1-6,TRBD1,TRBV9,CASSVGGRGLNSPLHF,TGTGCCAGCAGCGTAGGCGGCAGGGGGCTTAATTCACCCCTCCACTTT
once,TRBJ2-3,-,TRBV27,CASSLGASRNTDTQYF,TGTGCCAGCAGTTTAGGGGCTAGCCGGAACACAGATACGCAGTATTTT
-,TRBJ1-6,TRBD1,TRBV14,CASGGQGDSPLHF,TGTGCCAGCGGAGGACAGGGTGATTCACCCCTCCACTTT
-,TRBJ2-5,-,TRBV11-2,CASSRLSGARTQYF,TGTGCCAGCAGTCGCCTTAGCGGTGCGCGGACCCAGTACTTC
-,TRBJ2-5,TRBD2,TRBV11-2,CASSLGLAVYQETQYF,TGTGCCAGCAGCTTAGGCCTAGCGGTGTACCAAGAGACCCAGTACTTC
-,TRBJ2-3,-,TRBV7-2,CASTLSWADTQYF,TGTGCCAGCACGCTTTCCTGGGCAGATACGCAGTATTTT
-,TRBJ2-7,TRBD1,TRBV27,CASSTDRGPYEQYF,TGTGCCAGCAGTACAGACAGGGGACCTTACGAGCAGTACTTC
-,TRBJ2-3,-,TRBV6-4,CASSDSTASTTIPQYF,TGTGCCAGCAGTGACTCGACAGCCTCCACGACAATTCCGCAGTATTTT
-,TRBJ1-2,TRBD1,TRBV6-6,CACHRGYGYTF,TGTGCCTGCCACAGGGGCTATGGCTACACCTTC
-,TRBJ2-7,-,TRBV2,CASSEADYEQYF,TGTGCCAGCAGTGAGGCAGACTACGAGCAGTACTTC
-,TRBJ1-4,-,TRBV14,CASSLGRINEKLFF,TGTGCCAGCAGCCTCGGACGGATTAATGAAAAACTGTTTTTT
-,TRBJ1-5,-,TRBV10-1,CASSESGGFGEGNQPQHF,TGCGCCAGCAGTGAGTCTGGGGGCTTCGGTGAGGGCAATCAGCCCCAGCATTTT
-,TRBJ1-1,-,TRBV7-8,CASSLLAGANTEAFF,TGTGCCAGCAGCTTACTTGCGGGCGCGAACACTGAAGCTTTCTTT
once,TRBJ1-2,TRBD1,TRBV2,CASSQNIGTANYGYTF,TGTGCCAGCAGTCAGAACATAGGGACAGCTAACTATGGCTACACCTTC
-,TRBJ1-4,-,TRBV7-9,CASSPRTATNEKLFF,TGTGCCAGCAGCCCTAGGACCGCAACTAATGAAAAACTGTTTTTT
-,TRBJ2-1,TRBD2,TRBV11-2,CASSLDAGGYNEQFF,TGTGCCAGCAGCTTAGATGCGGGAGGTTACAATGAGCAGTTCTTC
-,TRBJ1-1,-,TRBV6-4,CASSAGGGTEAFF,TGTGCCAGCAGTGCCGGGGGAGGCACTGAAGCTTTCTTT
-,TRBJ1-5,-,TRBV6-1,CASSVNSNQPQHF,TGTGCCAGCAGTGTAAATAGCAATCAGCCCCAGCATTTT
-,TRBJ1-1,-,TRBV7-2,CASSVQPKANTEAFF,TGTGCCAGCAGCGTTCAGCCTAAGGCCAACACTGAAGCTTTCTTT
-,TRBJ2-1,TRBD1,TRBV28,CASSFGGRGNEQFF,TGTGCCAGCAGTTTTGGCGGCAGGGGGAATGAGCAGTTCTTC
-,TRBJ1-4,-,TRBV28,CASTIGGGNEKLFF,TGTGCCAGCACCATCGGGGGCGGAAATGAAAAACTGTTTTTT
once,TRBJ2-5,-,TRBV29-1,CSVRDLNQETQYF,TGCAGCGTTCGAGACCTAAACCAAGAGACCCAGTACTTC